This T cell receptor (beta chain) derives from a study of blood T cells in healthy people across ages. Germline V CDR1 and CDR2: SGHRS, YFSETQ. The V end lost 1 base, the J end lost 9 bases, and 17 bases lay between the germline ends. The CDR3 covers 15 residues. For the second PCR, which ran for about 6 to 11 cycles, a sample-barcoded 5' primer and a J-beta primer mix were used. The study obtained at least 2.5 million CDR3-containing paired-end reads from every sample. MiXCR was run by TCRdb on the 5' RACE reads, yielding one entry per CDR3 protein. The sample includes roughly 830,000 distinct CDR3 sequences, approximately 67% of them seen just once. Drawing of peripheral blood yielded 7.5 to 10 milliliters from each donor.

V usage is TRBV5-1 and J usage is TRBJ2-1; maybe TRBD1 (5 bases). Sample: blood. The receptor was isolated from a man aged 25-45 years in good health. The CDR3 nucleotides are TGCGCCAGCAGCTTGAATCTTGTAGGGGCGGCTGAGCAGTTCTTC. This gives the protein CASSLNLVGAAEQFF.